The 7 T cell receptor beta chains in this list originate from one sample, sequenced in a study of T-cell reconstitution after alpha-beta-depleted transplantation in children. Using unique molecular identifiers, the investigators prepared the TCRbeta library. TCRdb called the PCR reads again in MiXCR, with one record for every CDR3 protein. This sample has about 980,000 distinct CDR3 sequences, with roughly 29% found just once. The specimen comprised PBMCs, mostly from graft donor cells, sampled 360 days after TCRalphabeta/CD19-depleted stem cell transplant. The source of these receptors is a boy in the first two years of life who had a stem cell transplant for SCID, so the T cells may come from the graft donor.

A few counts support this clonotype. V and J are TRBV7-9 and TRBJ2-3, with 10 bases lining up with TRBD1. J lost 6 bases, V lost 5 bases, and 8 bases had no gene match. The germline CDR1 and CDR2 sequences are SEHNR and FQNEAQ (reference sequence). This CDR3 contains 15 residues. The CDR3: CASSPGDRGVDTQYF. CDR3 nucleotide sequence: TGTGCCAGCAGCCCAGGGGACAGGGGAGTGGATACGCAGTATTTT.

This chain connects TRBV7-9 to TRBJ2-3; perhaps D is TRBD1 or TRBD2 (6 bases each). Germline CDR1 and CDR2: SEHNR and FQNEAQ (reference sequence). CDR3 size: 15 residues. V lost 4 bases and J 3 bases, leaving 14 bases between the germline ends. The CDR3 DNA reads as TGTGCCAGCAGCTCGGGGGCAGAGGGTACAGATACGCAGTATTTT. It is translated as CASSSGAEGTDTQYF.

This clonotype has a handful of counts. The V gene is TRBV21-1, the J gene TRBJ2-1; no check of the table's D call, TRBD1, against the DNA was made. TRBV21-1 counts as a pseudogene. The CDR3 loop spans 16 amino acids. The CDR3 loop is CASPSDRTIHRNEQFF. The CDR3 DNA reads TGTGCCAGCCCTTCGGACAGGACAATACATAGGAATGAGCAGTTCTTC.

The chain couples TRBV7-9 to TRBJ2-1, with D unresolved. The CDR3 runs to 15 residues. CDR1 and CDR2 from the germline V gene are SEHNR and FQNEAQ (reference sequence). The V and J ends lost 5 bases and 5 bases respectively, with 16 bases between them. CDR3 in DNA: TGTGCCAGCAGCCCCGACCTGTTAGGGAACAATGAGCAGTTCTTC. Amino acid sequence: CASSPDLLGNNEQFF.

The chain employs TRBV20-1 and TRBJ2-5; 11 bases are shared with TRBD1. Per the germline V gene, CDR1 is DFQATT and CDR2 is SNEGSKA (reference sequence). Trimming removed 3 bases from V and 1 base from J; junction bases left unmatched: 4. This CDR3 region has 15 residues. The CDR3 region is CSASRGTGGQETQYF. The CDR3, as DNA: TGCAGTGCTAGCCGCGGGACAGGGGGCCAAGAGACCCAGTACTTC.

This chain joins TRBV2 and TRBJ2-3; TRBD1 or TRBD2 may be the D gene (5 bases each). This CDR3 contains 12 residues. Per the germline V gene, CDR1 is SNHLY and CDR2 is FYNNEI. Trimming took off 8 bases at V and 2 bases at J, with 8 bases between the two ends. CDR3 sequence (DNA): TGTGCCAGCGAGGGGATCACAGATACGCAGTATTTT. Protein: CASEGITDTQYF.

The V and J genes are TRBV12-3 or TRBV12-4 and TRBJ2-6; 11 bases are a match to TRBD1. Germline trimming cut 8 bases from V and 0 bases from J; bases unmatched to any gene: 12. The CDR3 consists of 19 residues. CDR3 sequence: CASSLGYGQGASGANVLTF. For the CDR3, the DNA is TGTGCCAGCTCCCTGGGGTATGGACAGGGGGCCTCTGGGGCCAACGTCCTGACTTTC.